This T cell receptor beta chain is drawn from a study of regulatory T cells in long-lasting Graves disease. Looking at the study overall: The definition of persistent Graves' disease was over 5 years of antithyroid drugs with positive TSH receptor antibodies. General study findings and limits: In persistent patients, shared public clonotypes (around 2,500) outnumbered those in new patients (roughly 870). Limited samples may have lowered accuracy.

Combining iRepertoire HTBI primers with Arm-PCR of CDR3 regions, the authors built TCR beta libraries. Using its own MiXCR run on the multiplex PCR reads, TCRdb lists one record per CDR3 protein. Of hundreds of thousands of distinct CDR3 sequences listed, roughly 21% are singletons. Time point given: persistent/refractory GD, antithyroid drugs over 5 years with positive TRAb. After RNA was extracted from PBMCs, the TCR library was made from it. Enrollment of patients was through an endocrinology department in Xi'an, China. This clonotype was counted a few times. The antigen is not known. This sample comprised peripheral blood mononuclear cells (PBMCs), obtained when the disease was refractory, from a patient treated with antithyroid drugs. The sequence derives from a female donor with Graves disease.

This CDR3 reads CASRTTDRGDGNTIYF. The CDR3 region has the DNA TGTGCCAGCAGGACTACGGACAGGGGAGATGGAAACACCATATATTTT. The gene calls are TRBV6-1 and TRBJ1-3; 9 bases are shared with TRBD1. Germline loops: CDR1 MNHNS, CDR2 SASEGT. Unmatched junction bases numbered 9, after V lost 6 bases and J lost 3 bases. The CDR3 is made up of 16 amino acids.